The rows below give T cell receptor beta chains drawn from one sample of a study of vaccination effects on CD4 cells after COVID-19. Their cognate antigens are unknown. Assay used: immunoSEQ multiplex PCR; TCRdb lists only in-frame clones, some missing. The data contain around 25,000 clones, about four fifths of them singletons. Material: CD4+ T cells from PBMCs cultured with HCoV-NL63 spike peptides, obtained after COVID-19 vaccination. Receptor source: a human donor who received a COVID-19 vaccine. Some clones in this sample may be carry-over from other donors' samples. CDR3s include the opening cysteine and the closing phenylalanine or tryptophan. The D gene is left open where the match is weak. Clone size is shown for a subset of rows, as once, few, many or a class of expanded clone.

TRBV5-1	TRBJ2-6	.	.	TGCGCCAGCAAATACGGTGGGGCCAACGTCCTGACTTTC	CASKYGGANVLTF
TRBV2	TRBJ2-5	.	.	TGTGCCAGCAATAACGGGGTAGAGACCCAGTACTTC	CASNNGVETQYF
TRBV5-5	TRBJ2-2	.	.	TGTGCCAGCAGCTTGCGGACAGTGACGAACACCGGGGAGCTGTTTTTT	CASSLRTVTNTGELFF
TRBV7-8	TRBJ1-5	few	.	TGTGCCAGCAGCTTATATCAGGGTGGCCAGCCCCAGCATTTT	CASSLYQGGQPQHF
TRBV18	TRBJ1-2	once	.	TGTGCCAGCTCACCAGGGCAGGGGACCTACTATGGCTACACCTTC	CASSPGQGTYYGYTF
TRBV2	TRBJ2-4	few	TRBD1	TGTGCCAGCAGCGGGGGCCCGGGACAGGGGAAGAGCATTCAGTACTTC	CASSGGPGQGKSIQYF
TRBV19	TRBJ2-5	.	.	TGTGCCAGTGGACGGGAGACCCAGTACTTC	CASGRETQYF
TRBV3-1/TRBV3-2	TRBJ1-4	.	.	TGTGCCAGCAGAAGGGCAACTAATGAAAAACTGTTTTTT	CASRRATNEKLFF
TRBV5-8	TRBJ2-3	.	.	TGTGCCAGCAGCTTCACCCCCCCGTCTGGTACGCAGTATTTT	CASSFTPPSGTQYF
TRBV25-1	TRBJ1-5	.	.	TGTGCCAGCAGTGAATACACCTATAGCAATCAGCCCCAGCATTTT	CASSEYTYSNQPQHF
TRBV7-9	TRBJ1-4	.	TRBD1	TGTGCCAGCAGCTCGGACAGGGCCAATGAAAAACTGTTTTTT	CASSSDRANEKLFF
TRBV30	TRBJ2-1	.	.	TGTGCCTGGTTGGCCCTGGCAATCAATGAGCAGTTCTTC	CAWLALAINEQFF
TRBV18	TRBJ1-6	.	TRBD1	TGTGCCAGCTCACCGACAGGGGAGCGTTCACCCCTCCACTTT	CASSPTGERSPLHF
TRBV12-3/TRBV12-4	TRBJ1-4	.	.	TGTGCCAGCAGCGTGAGATCTGAACTGTTTTTT	CASSVRSELFF
TRBV19	TRBJ1-5	few	.	TGTGCCAGTAGTACCCAGAACAATCAGCCCCAGCATTTT	CASSTQNNQPQHF
TRBV6-5	TRBJ1-4	.	.	TGTGCCAGCAGCCGGACGAGGGGGGATAATGAAAAACTGTTTTTT	CASSRTRGDNEKLFF
TRBV5-1	TRBJ2-1	once	.	TGCGCCAGCAGCTTGGTAGCAGGGAGCGATGAGCAGTTCTTC	CASSLVAGSDEQFF
TRBV7-2	TRBJ1-1	large	.	TGTGCCAGCAGCCCCTACTTGAACACTGAAGCTTTCTTT	CASSPYLNTEAFF
TRBV9	TRBJ1-2	.	.	TGTGCCAGCAGCGTATACAGGGACTATGGCTACACCTTC	CASSVYRDYGYTF
TRBV6-5	TRBJ1-1	.	.	TGTGCCAGCACTCAGGTGTGGAACACTGAAGCTTTCTTT	CASTQVWNTEAFF
TRBV7-2	TRBJ2-5	.	.	TGTGCCAGCAGCTTATTGAGCGGGCAAGAGACCCAGTACTTC	CASSLLSGQETQYF
TRBV28	TRBJ2-3	.	.	TGTGCCAGCAGTATTCCTGGGGCTGGCACAGATACGCAGTATTTT	CASSIPGAGTDTQYF
TRBV5-8	TRBJ1-5	.	.	TGTGCCAGCAGCTTGGGTAGCAATCAGCCCCAGCATTTT	CASSLGSNQPQHF
TRBV7-3	TRBJ1-1	.	TRBD1	TGTGCCAGCAGCTTAGGGGGACAGGGTGGCACTGAAGCTTTCTTT	CASSLGGQGGTEAFF
TRBV6-6	TRBJ1-6	.	.	TGTGCCAGCGTACAGAGGACATATAATTCACCCCTCCACTTT	CASVQRTYNSPLHF
TRBV5-1	TRBJ1-3	once	.	TGCGCCAGCAGCTTGGCCCTCATTGGGGCTGGAAACACCATATATTTT	CASSLALIGAGNTIYF
TRBV28	TRBJ1-2	.	.	TGTGCCAGCATCGGCAGGGTCTATGGCTACACCTTC	CASIGRVYGYTF
TRBV6-4	TRBJ2-2	.	.	TGTGCCAGCAGTGATTCCTACAGGGCAAACACCGGGGAGCTGTTTTTT	CASSDSYRANTGELFF
TRBV12-3/TRBV12-4	TRBJ2-1	.	.	TGTGCCAGCAGAAACCGGGGGTACATGGAGCAGTTCTTC	CASRNRGYMEQFF
TRBV4-1	TRBJ2-1	.	TRBD1	TGCGCCAGCAGCCTCCTGGGACAGGGGTACAATGAGCAGTTCTTC	CASSLLGQGYNEQFF
TRBV6-5	TRBJ2-1	.	.	TGTGCCAGCAGTAGGACTCGGAATGAGCAGTTCTTC	CASSRTRNEQFF